The 22 T cell receptor beta chains reported below all come from one sample, sequenced in a study of cytomegalovirus exposure and HLA in healthy donors (TCRdb year 2017). The library came from the immunoSEQ multiplex PCR assay. A mixture of 60 forward primers for TCR Vbeta segments and 13 reverse primers for TCR Jbeta segments was used in the multiplex PCR. The immuneACCESS repertoire file appears here via TCRdb, limited to in-frame rearrangements. These files lack a portion of the clones; in checked studies, under half of the deficit traces to unresolved V genes, and the cause of the others is not known. The table for this sample lists around 120,000 clones; approximately 84% of them were counted only once. The ten biggest clones cover under 3% of the sample. The specimen sequenced was PBMCs. These receptors originate from a boy aged 2 to 10 in good health and CMV-seronegative.

The J gene is TRBJ1-2, the V gene TRBV29-1; D ambiguous. CDR1 SQVTM and CDR2 ANQGSEA come from the germline V gene. Trimming shortened V by 5 bases and J by 0 bases, and 4 bases separated the two germline ends. This CDR3 has 11 amino acids. The CDR3 loop is CSVRANYGYTF. In nucleotides, the CDR3 is TGCAGCGTTCGGGCTAACTATGGCTACACCTTC.

In this sample, this clone turned up a few times. The J gene is TRBJ2-3, the V gene TRBV7-2; TRBD2 matches 13 bases. This CDR3 is built from 18 residues. The V and J ends lost 5 bases and 4 bases, in that order; junction bases with no gene match: 12. Germline lookup yields CDR1 SGHTA and CDR2 FQGNSA. CDR3 loop: CASSPTSGRAWGADTQYF. CDR3 in DNA: TGTGCCAGCAGCCCTACTAGCGGGAGGGCCTGGGGAGCAGATACGCAGTATTTT. Supplemented by reference TRBV7-2 and TRBJ2-3, the full variable domain reads GAGVSQSPSNKVTEKGKDVELRCDPISGHTALYWYRQSLGQGLEFLIYFQGNSAPDKSGLPSDRFSAERTGGSVSTLTIQRTQQEDSAVYLCASSPTSGRAWGADTQYFGPGTRLTVL.

The chain combines TRBV10-2 with TRBJ1-3; D gene unclear. There are 12 residues in the CDR3. Per germline, CDR1 WSHSY and CDR2 SAAADI. V gave up 0 bases and J gave up 8 bases, with 5 bases separating them. The CDR3 loop is CASSESRDTIYF. The CDR3 DNA reads as TGCGCCAGCAGTGAGTCGAGAGACACCATATATTTT.

The chain has TRBV7-2 and TRBJ1-1; D possibly corresponds to TRBD1 (5 bases). Between the trimmed V and J ends, which lost 5 bases and 5 bases, there was a span of 18 bases. Germline CDR1 SGHTA, CDR2 FQGNSA. The CDR3 consists of 15 residues. The CDR3 DNA follows: TGTGCCAGCAGCCGGGGCGTTGGGAGGAGTACTGAAGCTTTCTTT. It specifies CASSRGVGRSTEAFF.

The sample holds one count of this clone. The rearrangement links TRBV11-2 to TRBJ2-1; 10 bases match TRBD2. The V gene end was trimmed by 7 bases and the J gene end by 6 bases; junction bases not matched to a gene: 9. The CDR3 sequence is 15 residues long. Germline CDR1 SGHAT, CDR2 FQNNGV. This chain's CDR3 is CASILAGAPSNEQFF. Written as DNA, the CDR3 is TGTGCCAGCATCCTAGCGGGAGCCCCCAGCAATGAGCAGTTCTTC.

The gene calls are TRBV5-4 and TRBJ1-2; 10 bases are shared with TRBD1. The V gene's germline CDR1 is SGHNT and CDR2 YYREEE (reference sequence). The CDR3 is made up of 16 amino acids. With 5 bases clipped from V and 7 bases from J, the junction kept 14 bases outside the gene matches. CDR3 in DNA: TGTGCCAGCAGGCACCAGGGTTGGGACAGGGGTGGTGGCTACACCTTC. It translates to CASRHQGWDRGGGYTF.

The chain carries TRBV12-5 and TRBJ2-5; TRBD1 agrees at 8 bases. Germline values: CDR1 LGHNT, CDR2 FRNRAP. The CDR3 has 13 amino acids. V lost 11 bases to trimming and J lost 4 bases; unmatched junction nucleotides: 9. The CDR3 nucleotides are TGTGCTCGCTCTACAGGGGGTAGAGAGACCCAGTACTTC. It translates to CARSTGGRETQYF.

The chain joins TRBV5-6 to TRBJ2-1, with D unclear. CDR1 is SGHDT and CDR2 is YYEEEE in the germline V gene. Trimming pared 4 bases from V and 0 bases from J, leaving 20 bases between. The CDR3 totals 18 residues. The CDR3 DNA is TGTGCCAGCAGCCCCGGCGCGGTACGTTTATACTCCTACAATGAGCAGTTCTTC. Amino acids: CASSPGAVRLYSYNEQFF.

The chain has TRBV19 and TRBJ2-2, with 8 nucleotides matching TRBD2. Looked up from germline, CDR1 is LNHDA and CDR2 is SQIVND (reference sequence). This CDR3 is 16 amino acids long. V was pared by 5 bases and J by 3 bases, with 8 bases of the junction left unmatched. Written as DNA, the CDR3 is TGTGCCAGTAGTCTCCTCAGCGGGAGTTACACCGGGGAGCTGTTTTTT. This sequence encodes CASSLLSGSYTGELFF.

V is TRBV11-1 and J is TRBJ2-1; 9 nucleotides line up with TRBD2. The CDR3 has 16 amino acids. Germline trimming cut 4 bases from V and 7 bases from J; bases unmatched to any gene: 11. The germline V gene has CDR1 SGHAT and CDR2 FQDESV (reference sequence). CDR3 DNA sequence: TGTGCCAGCAGCTCAAGATCTAGCGGGGTCTGGAATGAGCAGTTCTTC. Encoded protein: CASSSRSSGVWNEQFF.

The rearrangement links TRBV6-5 to TRBJ1-1; D is possibly TRBD1 (5 bases). The CDR3 runs to 16 residues. Between the trimmed V and J ends, which lost 4 bases and 7 bases, there was a span of 22 bases. Per the germline V gene, CDR1 is MNHEY and CDR2 is SVGAGI. This CDR3 reads CASSFVGRLITGEAFF. Here the CDR3 DNA reads TGTGCCAGCAGTTTTGTGGGGAGGCTAATAACAGGTGAAGCTTTCTTT.

J is TRBJ1-5 and V is TRBV4-2; 9 positions agree with TRBD1. The V segment lost 4 bases and the J segment 0 bases; nucleotides outside the gene matches: 1. Germline V lookup: CDR1 LGHNA, CDR2 YNFKEQ. The CDR3 length is 15 residues. CDR3 nucleotide sequence: TGTGCCAGCAGCCGGACAGGGGATAGCAATCAGCCCCAGCATTTT. Protein: CASSRTGDSNQPQHF.

The chain links TRBV30 to TRBJ2-1; D is unresolved. V was clipped by 0 bases and J by 8 bases, with 5 bases between them. Per the germline V gene, CDR1 is GTSNPN and CDR2 is SVGIG (reference sequence). This CDR3 has 11 amino acids. CDR3 nucleotides: TGTGCCTGGAGTGTACGGTATGAGCAGTTCTTC. It codes for CAWSVRYEQFF.

V gene TRBV19 combines with J gene TRBJ1-5; possibly TRBD1 for D (6 bases). In germline, CDR1 is LNHDA, CDR2 SQIVND (reference sequence). Trimming shortened V by 1 base and J by 9 bases, and 19 bases separated the two germline ends. This CDR3 region has 16 residues. CDR3: CASSIVSGKGGWPQHF. The CDR3 nucleotides are TGTGCCAGTAGTATAGTGTCGGGGAAGGGGGGGTGGCCCCAGCATTTT. The full variable domain, its missing parts supplied by reference TRBV19 and TRBJ1-5, is DGGITQSPKYLFRKEGQNVTLSCEQNLNHDAMYWYRQDPGQGLRLIYYSQIVNDFQKGDIAEGYSVSREKKESFPLTVTSAQKNPTAFYLCASSIVSGKGGWPQHFGDGTRLSIL.

The CDR3, as DNA: TGTGCCAGCAGGAAAAGAGGGACTGAAGCTTTCTTT. As protein: CASRKRGTEAFF. J is TRBJ1-1 and V is TRBV27; D remains unclear. This CDR3 comprises 12 residues. The germline V gene encodes CDR1 MNHEY and CDR2 SMNVEV (reference sequence). V was shortened by 6 bases and J by 5 bases, with 10 bases between the two germline ends.

The chain combines TRBV6-4 with TRBJ2-1, with 14 bases lining up with TRBD2. Germline CDR1 reads MRHNA; CDR2 reads SNTAGT. This CDR3 contains 15 residues. J gave up 8 bases and V 6 bases, and 6 bases lay outside the gene matches. CDR3 residues: CASRRTSGGSDEQFF. The CDR3 DNA is TGTGCCAGCAGGAGGACTAGCGGGGGGTCGGATGAGCAGTTCTTC.

This chain connects TRBV11-2 to TRBJ1-1; TRBD1 is a possible D gene (6 bases). Germline CDR1 is SGHAT and CDR2 is FQNNGV. The CDR3 is made up of 13 amino acids. Trimming took 5 bases from V and 4 from J, leaving 11 bases between them. DNA for the CDR3: TGTGCCAGCAGCGAGAGGGGGGGCACTGAAGCTTTCTTT. Translation: CASSERGGTEAFF.

The chain couples TRBV5-5 to TRBJ1-2, with a possible D match to TRBD1 (5 bases). Trimming left V 0 bases short and J 2 bases short, with 17 bases between. Germline CDR1 is SGHKS and CDR2 is YYEKEE (reference sequence). This CDR3 comprises 17 residues. CDR3 DNA: TGTGCCAGCAGCTTGGAATGGTCAGGGAACGTCAACTATGGCTACACCTTC. Its translation is CASSLEWSGNVNYGYTF. The variable domain in full, with the rest retrieved from reference TRBV5-5 and TRBJ1-2, is DAGVTQSPTHLIKTRGQQVTLRCSPISGHKSVSWYQQVLGQGPQFIFQYYEKEERGRGNFPDRFSARQFPNYSSELNVNALLLGDSALYLCASSLEWSGNVNYGYTFGSGTRLTVV.

The rearrangement links TRBV7-9 to TRBJ2-5; 9 bases are a match to TRBD2. The CDR3 is made up of 15 amino acids. CDR1 and CDR2 from the germline V gene are SEHNR and FQNEAQ (reference sequence). Trimming cost V 2 bases and J 1 base; bases outside gene matches: 2. For the CDR3, the DNA is TGTGCCAGCAGCTTACTAGCGGGGACCCAAGAGACCCAGTACTTC. As protein: CASSLLAGTQETQYF.

The J gene is TRBJ2-7, the V gene TRBV14, with D possibly matching TRBD2 (6 bases). The CDR3 is 13 amino acids. Germline CDR1 reads SGHDN; CDR2 reads FVKESK. The V gene lost 8 bases and the J gene lost 3 bases, with 14 bases spanning the gap. CDR3 nucleotide sequence: TGTGCCAGCCGGCCGGAGGGTCTCTACGAGCAGTACTTC. Its translation is CASRPEGLYEQYF.

V usage is TRBV7-9 and J usage is TRBJ1-4; no clear D. The CDR3 consists of 15 residues. In germline, CDR1 is SEHNR, CDR2 FQNEAQ (reference sequence). V lost 8 bases to trimming and J lost 8 bases, with 21 bases between them. This CDR3 reads CASGLGKLISEKLFF. The CDR3 coding sequence is TGTGCCAGCGGACTCGGGAAGTTGATATCGGAAAAACTGTTTTTT.

As to this clone: This specimen includes other DNA sequences encoding the same CDR3. The J gene is TRBJ1-3, the V gene TRBV9, with 7 nucleotides matching TRBD1. Trimming took 1 base from V and 3 from J; bases not matched to a gene: 10. Looked up from germline, CDR1 is SGDLS and CDR2 is YYNGEE. CDR3 size: 17 residues. The CDR3 loop is CASSVSEGALSGNTIYF. CDR3 DNA sequence: TGTGCCAGCAGCGTATCCGAGGGGGCCCTGAGTGGAAACACCATATATTTT.